The clone carrying this T cell receptor beta chain was picked up one time. This specimen belongs to a study of blood T cell repertoires in COVID-19. Original processing notes: The assay estimated nucleated cells by amplifying reference gene primers. Assay used: immunoSEQ multiplex PCR; TCRdb lists only in-frame clones, some missing. V and J calls and clone size follow that table, whereas D and trimming were derived from the DNA. This sample yields over 200,000 clones, of which roughly nine tenths are seen a single time; around 1.2% belongs to the top ten. Trimming cost V 6 bases and J 6 bases, with 11 bases left between them. Germline CDR1 LNHDA, CDR2 SQIVND (reference sequence). CDR3 size: 13 residues.

The chain uses TRBV19 and TRBJ1-4, with D possibly matching TRBD1 (6 bases). The receptor was derived from a man younger than 45 with acute or convalescent COVID-19. Sequencing input: peripheral blood. CDR3 sequence reads: CASSGGLYEKLFF. The CDR3 coding sequence is TGTGCCAGTAGCGGGGGGCTTTATGAAAAACTGTTTTTT.